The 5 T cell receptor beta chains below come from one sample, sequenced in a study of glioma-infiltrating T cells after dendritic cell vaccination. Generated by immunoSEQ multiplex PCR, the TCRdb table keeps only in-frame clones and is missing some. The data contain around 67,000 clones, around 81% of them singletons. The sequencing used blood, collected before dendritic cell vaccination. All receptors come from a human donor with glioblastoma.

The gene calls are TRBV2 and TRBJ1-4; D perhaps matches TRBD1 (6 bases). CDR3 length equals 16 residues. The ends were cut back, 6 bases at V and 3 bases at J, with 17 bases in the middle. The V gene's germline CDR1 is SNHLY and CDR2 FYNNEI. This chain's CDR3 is CASRTTGTSANEKLFF. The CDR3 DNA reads TGTGCCAGCAGAACAACAGGGACATCAGCTAATGAAAAACTGTTTTTT.

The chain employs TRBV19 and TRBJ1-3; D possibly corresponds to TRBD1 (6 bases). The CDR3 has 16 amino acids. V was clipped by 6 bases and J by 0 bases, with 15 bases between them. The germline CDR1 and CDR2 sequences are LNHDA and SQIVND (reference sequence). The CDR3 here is CASSNGDIDSGNTIYF. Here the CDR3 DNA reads TGTGCCAGTAGCAACGGGGACATTGACTCTGGAAACACCATATATTTT. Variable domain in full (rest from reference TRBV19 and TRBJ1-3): DGGITQSPKYLFRKEGQNVTLSCEQNLNHDAMYWYRQDPGQGLRLIYYSQIVNDFQKGDIAEGYSVSREKKESFPLTVTSAQKNPTAFYLCASSNGDIDSGNTIYFGEGSWLTVV.

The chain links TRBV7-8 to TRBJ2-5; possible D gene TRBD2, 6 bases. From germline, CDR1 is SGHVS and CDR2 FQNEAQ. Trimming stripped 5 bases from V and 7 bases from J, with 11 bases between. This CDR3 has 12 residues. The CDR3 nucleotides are TGTGCCAGCAGCGCTAACGGGAGGACCCAGTACTTC. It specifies CASSANGRTQYF.

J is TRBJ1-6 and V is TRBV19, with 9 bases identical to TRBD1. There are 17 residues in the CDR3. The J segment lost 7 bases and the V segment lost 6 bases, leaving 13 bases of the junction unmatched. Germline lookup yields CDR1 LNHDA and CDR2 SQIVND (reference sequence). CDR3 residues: CASSSSGTGLNNSPLHF. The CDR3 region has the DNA TGTGCCAGTAGCTCTTCCGGGACAGGGCTGAACAATTCACCCCTCCACTTT. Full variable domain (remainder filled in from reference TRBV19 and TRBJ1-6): DGGITQSPKYLFRKEGQNVTLSCEQNLNHDAMYWYRQDPGQGLRLIYYSQIVNDFQKGDIAEGYSVSREKKESFPLTVTSAQKNPTAFYLCASSSSGTGLNNSPLHFGNGTRLTVT.

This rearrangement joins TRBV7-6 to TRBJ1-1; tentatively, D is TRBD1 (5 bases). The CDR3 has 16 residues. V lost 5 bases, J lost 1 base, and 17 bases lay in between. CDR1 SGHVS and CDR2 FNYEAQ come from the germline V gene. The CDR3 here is CASSPLAGSGNTEAFF. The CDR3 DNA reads TGTGCCAGCAGCCCCCTGGCAGGGTCGGGGAACACTGAAGCTTTCTTT.